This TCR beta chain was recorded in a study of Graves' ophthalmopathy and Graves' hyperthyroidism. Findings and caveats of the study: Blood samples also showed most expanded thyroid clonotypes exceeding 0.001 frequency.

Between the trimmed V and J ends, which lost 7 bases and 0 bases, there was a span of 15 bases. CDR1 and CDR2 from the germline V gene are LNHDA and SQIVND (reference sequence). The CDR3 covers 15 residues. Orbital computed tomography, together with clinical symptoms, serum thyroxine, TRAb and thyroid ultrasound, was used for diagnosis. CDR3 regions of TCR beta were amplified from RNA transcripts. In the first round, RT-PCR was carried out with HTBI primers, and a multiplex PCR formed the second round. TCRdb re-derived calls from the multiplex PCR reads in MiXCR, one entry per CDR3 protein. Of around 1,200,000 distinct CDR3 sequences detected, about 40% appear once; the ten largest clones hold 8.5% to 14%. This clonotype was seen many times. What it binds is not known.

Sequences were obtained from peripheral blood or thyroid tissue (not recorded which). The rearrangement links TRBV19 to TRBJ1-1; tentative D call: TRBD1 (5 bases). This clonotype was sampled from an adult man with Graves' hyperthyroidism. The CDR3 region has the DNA TGTGCCAGTATAAGCCGGGGCACCTTGAACACTGAAGCTTTCTTT. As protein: CASISRGTLNTEAFF.